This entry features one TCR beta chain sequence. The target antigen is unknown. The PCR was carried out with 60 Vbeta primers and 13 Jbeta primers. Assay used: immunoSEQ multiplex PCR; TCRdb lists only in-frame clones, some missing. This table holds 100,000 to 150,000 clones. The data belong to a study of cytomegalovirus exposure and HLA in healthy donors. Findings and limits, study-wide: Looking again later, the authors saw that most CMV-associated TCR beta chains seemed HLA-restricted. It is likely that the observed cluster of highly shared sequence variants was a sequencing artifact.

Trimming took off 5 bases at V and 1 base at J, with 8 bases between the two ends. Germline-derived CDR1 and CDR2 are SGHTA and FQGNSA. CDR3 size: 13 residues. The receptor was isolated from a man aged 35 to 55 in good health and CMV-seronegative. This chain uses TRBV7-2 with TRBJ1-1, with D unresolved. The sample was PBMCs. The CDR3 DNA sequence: TGTGCCAGCAGCACACAGTCGAACACTGAAGCTTTCTTT. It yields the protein CASSTQSNTEAFF.